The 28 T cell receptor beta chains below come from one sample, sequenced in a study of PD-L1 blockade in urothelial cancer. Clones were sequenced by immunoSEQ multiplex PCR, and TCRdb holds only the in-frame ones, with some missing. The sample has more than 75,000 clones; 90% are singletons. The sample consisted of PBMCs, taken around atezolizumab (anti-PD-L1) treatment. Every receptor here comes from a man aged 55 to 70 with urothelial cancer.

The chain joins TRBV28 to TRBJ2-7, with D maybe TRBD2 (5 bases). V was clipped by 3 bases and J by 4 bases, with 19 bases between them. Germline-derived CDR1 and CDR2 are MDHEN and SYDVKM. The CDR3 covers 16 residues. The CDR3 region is CASSFWELGMEYEQYF. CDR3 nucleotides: TGTGCCAGCAGTTTTTGGGAGCTGGGAATGGAGTACGAGCAGTACTTC.

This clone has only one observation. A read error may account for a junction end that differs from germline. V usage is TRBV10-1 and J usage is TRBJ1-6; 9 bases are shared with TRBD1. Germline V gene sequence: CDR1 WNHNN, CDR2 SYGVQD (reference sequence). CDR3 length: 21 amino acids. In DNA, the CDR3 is TGCGCCAGCAGTGAGGGGACAGGGTTATCCCTACAGATTTCCAATAATTCCCCCCTCCACTTT. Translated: CASSEGTGLSLQISNNSPLHF.

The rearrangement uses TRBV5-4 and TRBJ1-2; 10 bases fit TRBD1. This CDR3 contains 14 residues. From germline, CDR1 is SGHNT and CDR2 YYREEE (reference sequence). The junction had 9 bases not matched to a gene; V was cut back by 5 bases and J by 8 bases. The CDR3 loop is CASRNTGTGVGYTF. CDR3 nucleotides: TGTGCCAGCAGAAACACCGGGACAGGGGTCGGCTACACCTTC.

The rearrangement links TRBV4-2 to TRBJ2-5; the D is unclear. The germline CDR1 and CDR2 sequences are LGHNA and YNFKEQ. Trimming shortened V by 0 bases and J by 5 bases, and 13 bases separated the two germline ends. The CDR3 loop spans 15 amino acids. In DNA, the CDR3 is TGTGCCAGCAGCCAAGATGTAGGAGCCCCCGAGACCCAGTACTTC. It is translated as CASSQDVGAPETQYF.

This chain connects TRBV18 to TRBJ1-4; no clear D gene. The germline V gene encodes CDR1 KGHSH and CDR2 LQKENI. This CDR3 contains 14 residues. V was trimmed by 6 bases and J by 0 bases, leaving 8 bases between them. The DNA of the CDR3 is TGTGCCAGCTCTCCAGTAGCAACTAATGAAAAACTGTTTTTT. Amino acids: CASSPVATNEKLFF.

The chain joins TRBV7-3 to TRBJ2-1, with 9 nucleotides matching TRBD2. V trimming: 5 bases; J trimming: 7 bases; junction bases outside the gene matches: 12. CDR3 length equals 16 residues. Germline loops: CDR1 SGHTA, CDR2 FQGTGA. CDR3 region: CASSPSGRGGTNEQFF. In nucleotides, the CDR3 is TGTGCCAGCAGCCCGTCCGGGCGGGGGGGTACTAATGAGCAGTTCTTC. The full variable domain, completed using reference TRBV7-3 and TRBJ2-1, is GAGVSQTPSNKVTEKGKYVELRCDPISGHTALYWYRQSLGQGPEFLIYFQGTGAADDSGLPNDRFFAVRPEGSVSTLKIQRTERGDSAVYLCASSPSGRGGTNEQFFGPGTRLTVL.

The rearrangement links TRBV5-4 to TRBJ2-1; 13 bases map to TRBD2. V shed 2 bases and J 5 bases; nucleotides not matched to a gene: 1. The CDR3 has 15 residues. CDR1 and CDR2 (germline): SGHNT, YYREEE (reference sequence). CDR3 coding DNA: TGTGCCAGCAGCTTAGGACTAGCGGGGGACAATGAGCAGTTCTTC. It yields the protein CASSLGLAGDNEQFF.

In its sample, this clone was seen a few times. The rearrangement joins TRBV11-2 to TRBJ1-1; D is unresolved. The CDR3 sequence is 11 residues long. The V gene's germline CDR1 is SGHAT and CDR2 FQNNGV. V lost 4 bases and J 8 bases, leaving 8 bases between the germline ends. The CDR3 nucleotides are TGTGCCAGCAGCTACCGGGTCGAAGCTTTCTTT. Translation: CASSYRVEAFF.

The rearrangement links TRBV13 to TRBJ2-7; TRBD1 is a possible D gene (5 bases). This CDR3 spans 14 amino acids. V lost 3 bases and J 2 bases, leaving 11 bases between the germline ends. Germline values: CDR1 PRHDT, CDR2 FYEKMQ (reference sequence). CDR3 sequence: CASSLTEQAYEQYF. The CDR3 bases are TGTGCCAGCAGCTTGACTGAACAGGCCTACGAGCAGTACTTC.

The CDR3 protein is CAWAGTGNNSPLHF. The CDR3, as DNA: TGTGCCTGGGCCGGGACAGGGAATAATTCACCCCTCCACTTT. This chain connects TRBV30 to TRBJ1-6; 9 nucleotides agree with TRBD1. Germline V gene data show CDR1 as GTSNPN and CDR2 as SVGIG (reference sequence). The CDR3 has 14 amino acids. V lost 5 bases and J lost 5; bases outside the gene matches: 4.

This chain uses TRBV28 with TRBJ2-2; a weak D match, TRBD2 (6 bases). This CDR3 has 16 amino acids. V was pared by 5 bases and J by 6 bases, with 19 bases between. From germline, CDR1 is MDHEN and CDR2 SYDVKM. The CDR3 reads CASSLTGGVNPGELFF. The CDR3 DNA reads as TGTGCCAGCAGTCTCACCGGCGGGGTTAATCCCGGGGAGCTGTTTTTT.

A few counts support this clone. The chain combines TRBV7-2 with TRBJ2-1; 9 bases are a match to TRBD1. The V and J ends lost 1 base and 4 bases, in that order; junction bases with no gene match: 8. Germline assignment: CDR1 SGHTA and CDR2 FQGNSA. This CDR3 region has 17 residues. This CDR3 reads CASSLEQGANLYNEQFF. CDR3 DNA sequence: TGTGCCAGCAGCTTAGAACAGGGGGCGAATTTGTACAATGAGCAGTTCTTC.

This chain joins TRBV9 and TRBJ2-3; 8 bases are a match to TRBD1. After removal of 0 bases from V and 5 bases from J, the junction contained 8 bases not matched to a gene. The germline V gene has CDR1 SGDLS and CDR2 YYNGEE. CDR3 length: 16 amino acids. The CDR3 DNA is TGTGCCAGCAGCGTAGCGGCCAGGGGGCAGGGAGATACGCAGTATTTT. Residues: CASSVAARGQGDTQYF.

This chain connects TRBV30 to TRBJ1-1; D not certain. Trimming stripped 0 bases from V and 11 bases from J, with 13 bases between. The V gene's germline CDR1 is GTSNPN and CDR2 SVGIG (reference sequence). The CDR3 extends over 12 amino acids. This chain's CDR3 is CAWSVTPGVAFF. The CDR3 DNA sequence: TGTGCCTGGAGTGTAACCCCTGGAGTGGCTTTCTTT.

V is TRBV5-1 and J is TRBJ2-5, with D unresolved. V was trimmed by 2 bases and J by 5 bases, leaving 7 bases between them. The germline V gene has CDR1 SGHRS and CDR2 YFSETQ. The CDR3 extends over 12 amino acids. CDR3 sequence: CASSFTLETQYF. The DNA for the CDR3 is TGCGCCAGCAGCTTTACATTGGAGACCCAGTACTTC. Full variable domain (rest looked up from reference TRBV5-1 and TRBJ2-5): KAGVTQTPRYLIKTRGQQVTLSCSPISGHRSVSWYQQTPGQGLQFLFEYFSETQRNKGNFPGRFSGRQFSNSRSEMNVSTLELGDSALYLCASSFTLETQYFGPGTRLLVL.

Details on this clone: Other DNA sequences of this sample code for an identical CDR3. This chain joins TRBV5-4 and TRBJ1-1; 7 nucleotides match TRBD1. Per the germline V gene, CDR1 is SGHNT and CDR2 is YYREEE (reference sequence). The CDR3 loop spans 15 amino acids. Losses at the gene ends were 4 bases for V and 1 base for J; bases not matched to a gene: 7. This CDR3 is CASSPRQGENTEAFF. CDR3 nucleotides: TGTGCCAGCAGCCCGCGACAGGGCGAGAACACTGAAGCTTTCTTT.

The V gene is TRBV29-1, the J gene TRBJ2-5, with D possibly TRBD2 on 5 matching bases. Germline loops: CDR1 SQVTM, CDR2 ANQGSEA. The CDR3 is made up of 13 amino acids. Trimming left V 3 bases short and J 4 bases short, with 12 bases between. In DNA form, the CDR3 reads TGCAGCGTTGATATTACCCGGGGAGAGACCCAGTACTTC. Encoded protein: CSVDITRGETQYF.

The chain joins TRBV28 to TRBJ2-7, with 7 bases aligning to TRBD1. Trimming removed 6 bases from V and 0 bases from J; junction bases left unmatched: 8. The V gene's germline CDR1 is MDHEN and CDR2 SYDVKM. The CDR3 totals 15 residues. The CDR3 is CASSSPGQPSYEQYF. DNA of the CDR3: TGTGCCAGCAGCTCACCGGGACAGCCCTCCTACGAGCAGTACTTC.

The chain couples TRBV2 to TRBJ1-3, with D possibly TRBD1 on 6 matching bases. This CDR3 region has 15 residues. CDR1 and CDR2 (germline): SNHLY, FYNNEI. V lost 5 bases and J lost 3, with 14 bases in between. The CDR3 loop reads CASSPQTGCGNTIYF. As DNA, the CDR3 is TGTGCCAGCAGTCCCCAAACAGGGTGTGGAAACACCATATATTTT.

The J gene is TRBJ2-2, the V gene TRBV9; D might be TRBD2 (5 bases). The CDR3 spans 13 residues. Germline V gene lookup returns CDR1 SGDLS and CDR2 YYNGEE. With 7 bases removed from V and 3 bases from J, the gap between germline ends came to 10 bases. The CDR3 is CASGLDYTGELFF. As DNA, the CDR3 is TGTGCCAGCGGTTTGGACTACACCGGGGAGCTGTTTTTT.

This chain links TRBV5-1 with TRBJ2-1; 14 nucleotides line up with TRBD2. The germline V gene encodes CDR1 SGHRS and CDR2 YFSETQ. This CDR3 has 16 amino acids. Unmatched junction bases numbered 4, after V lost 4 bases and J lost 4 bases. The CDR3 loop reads CASSQGLAGVYNEQFF. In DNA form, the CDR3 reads TGCGCCAGCAGCCAGGGACTAGCGGGGGTTTACAATGAGCAGTTCTTC.

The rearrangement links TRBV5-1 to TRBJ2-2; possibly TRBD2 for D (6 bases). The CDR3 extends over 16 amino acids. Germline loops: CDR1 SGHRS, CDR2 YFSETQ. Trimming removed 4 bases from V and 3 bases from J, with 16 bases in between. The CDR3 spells CASSPEGWLDTGELFF. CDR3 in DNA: TGCGCCAGCAGCCCGGAGGGCTGGTTGGACACCGGGGAGCTGTTTTTT.

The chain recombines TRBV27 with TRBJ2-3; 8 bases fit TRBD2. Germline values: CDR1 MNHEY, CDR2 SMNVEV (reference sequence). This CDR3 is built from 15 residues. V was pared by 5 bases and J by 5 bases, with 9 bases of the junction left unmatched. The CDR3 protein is CASSPNSGSIDTQYF. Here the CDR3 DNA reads TGTGCCAGCAGTCCCAACAGCGGGAGTATAGATACGCAGTATTTT.

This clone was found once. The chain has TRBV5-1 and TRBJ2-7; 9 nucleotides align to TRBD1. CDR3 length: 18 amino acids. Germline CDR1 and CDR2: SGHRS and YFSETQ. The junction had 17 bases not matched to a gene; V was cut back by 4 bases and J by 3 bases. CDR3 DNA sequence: TGCGCCAGCAGCCTCCAAGGGGACAGGGCTTTGCGGGACTACGAGCAGTACTTC. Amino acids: CASSLQGDRALRDYEQYF.

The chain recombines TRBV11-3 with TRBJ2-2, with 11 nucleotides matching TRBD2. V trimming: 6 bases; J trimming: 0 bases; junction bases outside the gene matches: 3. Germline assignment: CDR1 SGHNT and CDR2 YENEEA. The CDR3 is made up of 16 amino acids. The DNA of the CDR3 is TGTGCCAGCAGTCGGACTAGCGGGTCGAACACCGGGGAGCTGTTTTTT. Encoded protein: CASSRTSGSNTGELFF. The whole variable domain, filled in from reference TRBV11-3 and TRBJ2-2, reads EAGVVQSPRYKIIEKKQPVAFWCNPISGHNTLYWYLQNLGQGPELLIRYENEEAVDDSQLPKDRFSAERLKGVDSTLKIQPAELGDSAVYLCASSRTSGSNTGELFFGEGSRLTVL.

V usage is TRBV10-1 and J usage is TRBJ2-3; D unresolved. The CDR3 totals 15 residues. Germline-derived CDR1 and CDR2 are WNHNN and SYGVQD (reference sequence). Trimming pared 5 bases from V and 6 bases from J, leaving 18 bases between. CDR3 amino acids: CASSPDKSRPDTQYF. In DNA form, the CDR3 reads TGCGCCAGCAGTCCCGACAAATCCCGTCCGGATACGCAGTATTTT.

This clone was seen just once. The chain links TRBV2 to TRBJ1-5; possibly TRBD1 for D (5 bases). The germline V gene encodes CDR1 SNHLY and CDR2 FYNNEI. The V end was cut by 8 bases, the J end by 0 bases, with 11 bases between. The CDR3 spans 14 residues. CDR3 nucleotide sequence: TGTGCCAGCCAAAGGGGAAATAGCAATCAGCCCCAGCATTTT. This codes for CASQRGNSNQPQHF.

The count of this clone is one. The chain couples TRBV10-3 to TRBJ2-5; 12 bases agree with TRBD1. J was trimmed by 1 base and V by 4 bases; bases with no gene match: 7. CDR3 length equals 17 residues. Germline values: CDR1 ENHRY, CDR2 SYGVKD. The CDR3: CAISGDRGRRSQETQYF. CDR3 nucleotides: TGTGCCATCAGTGGGGACAGGGGGCGCAGGTCCCAAGAGACCCAGTACTTC.